This T cell receptor beta chain was found in a study of memory CD4+ T cells and cytomegalovirus serostatus. Study details: This sample comes from healthy Belgian adults, about 10 CMV seropositive, about 23 seronegative.

The CDR3 is made up of 12 amino acids. Trimming cost V 5 bases and J 7 bases, with 12 bases left between them. The germline V gene has CDR1 SGDLS and CDR2 YYNGEE. Profiled with immunoSEQ multiplex PCR; TCRdb holds only in-frame clones, not every one. Of 70,000 to 90,000 clones detected, around 80% appear once; the ten largest clones hold 2.5% to 3%. Single viable CD3+CD4+CD8-CD45RO+ cells were sorted as the memory CD4+ T cells. Material for sequencing was memory CD4+ T cells from blood. The V call is TRBV9, the J call TRBJ1-2; tentatively, D is TRBD1 (6 bases). This receptor was obtained from an adult in good health and CMV-seropositive. The CDR3 loop is CASSDLTGGYTF. The CDR3 nucleotides are TGTGCCAGCAGTGATTTGACAGGTGGCTACACCTTC.